One T cell receptor (beta chain) is described in this entry. The antigen this receptor binds is unknown. No much larger clonotype is one base removed from it; base qualities were not supplied. The sample belongs to a study of vaccination effects on CD4 cells after COVID-19 (dated by TCRdb to 2021 to 2024). Broadly, across the study: Across the study, the median time from the second dose to post-vaccine sampling was 72 days (range 14 to 241). SARS-CoV-2 spike-specific CD4+ TCR repertoires from before and after mRNA vaccination were compared in COVID-19 convalescent patients and in infection-naive vaccine recipients. The full study included ten to eleven COVID-19 convalescent patients and several SARS-CoV-2-naive healthy vaccine recipients. In the study, cultures from other donors were sequenced using the Oncomine TCR Beta short-read assay on an Illumina iSeq 100. The research as a whole found: In healthy vaccine recipients, vaccine-induced clones were almost all SARS-CoV-2 mono-reactive, with only 1 of 255 being cross-reactive with common cold coronaviruses. Clones induced by infection and clones induced by vaccination both contracted markedly at late timepoints after vaccination, which fits with T cell responses waning over time. Limitations of the study were the small number of convalescent patients and the absence of early post-infection timepoints.

The CDR3 goes from the cysteine to the phenylalanine over 14 residues. Only the CDR3 portion is preserved as DNA: 42 bases, with reading frame beginning at the first base. The V end gives up 6 bases and the J end 2 bases, leaving 4 bases in the junction not matched to a gene. Via the germline V gene, CDR1 is ENHRY and CDR2 SYGVKD. The ViraFEST assay stimulated PBMC with viral peptide pools and then used TCR sequencing to identify antigen-specific CD4+ T cell clonotypes by expansion. After 10 days of culture, CD4+ T cells were isolated with the EasySep CD4+ T cell isolation kit. Each participant got two doses of an mRNA SARS-CoV-2 vaccine, either BNT162b2 or mRNA-1273. Healthy vaccine recipients had no prior SARS-CoV-2 infection, confirmed by negative nucleocapsid antibodies before and after vaccination. About 2.1 million PBMC per well were cultured with approximately 10 ug/ml peptides in IMDM containing 5% human AB serum, 8.5 to 10 IU/ml IL-2 and gentamicin. On days 3 and 7, half of the culture medium was replaced with fresh IL-2-containing medium. Unless noted otherwise, every peptide stimulation condition was grown in triplicate wells. PBMC were separated from whole blood using Ficoll-Paque Plus gradient centrifugation and were then either cryopreserved at -140C or used fresh. The overlapping peptide pools covered the spike proteins of SARS-CoV-2 and of the common cold coronaviruses HCoV-NL63, HCoV-OC43 and HCoV-229E. The QIAamp micro DNA kit was used to extract genomic DNA from the cultured CD4+ T cells.

The library was prepared using the immunoSEQ multiplex PCR assay. DNA from the cultured, isolated CD4+ T cells was subjected to TCR beta CDR3 sequencing. Regarding the original processing steps: Non-productive TCR sequences were removed and reads were trimmed to the CDR3 region, keeping CDR3s of at least 7 amino acids. Antigen-specific clonotypes were identified using the MANAFEST web app by comparison of expansion in peptide wells against reference cultures. Positive clones required FDR<0.05 expansion versus reference and all other wells, odds ratio above 5, and frequency above 0.1% in two replicate wells. Cross-reactive clonotypes were defined as significantly expanded in SARS-CoV-2 spike wells and in at least one common cold coronavirus spike condition. Levenshtein distance calculated with the stringdist R package was used to assess CDR3 similarity, and unrooted trees were constructed with ape in R 3.6.1. The immuneACCESS repertoire file appears here via TCRdb, limited to in-frame rearrangements. These files lack a portion of the clones; in checked studies, under half of the deficit traces to unresolved V genes, and the cause of the others is not known. The V and J calls and the clone size are those of that table, but D and trimming were determined from the DNA. Counted in this sample were approximately 29,000 clones; 73% of them appeared once. Clones ranked in the top ten supply 10% of the sample.

The receptor chain draws on TRBV10-3 and TRBJ2-1, and 7 bases in between align with TRBD2. The sample was CD4+ T cells from PBMCs cultured with HCoV-NL63 spike peptides, taken after COVID-19 vaccination. The cell subset or site label, as the study defines it: HCoV-NL63 spike overlapping peptide pool stimulation. This TCR was recovered from a human donor who received a COVID-19 vaccine. The CDR3 protein sequence reads: CAIRGGTTYNEQFF. In nucleotides, the sequence is TGTGCCATCAGGGGCGGGACTACCTACAATGAGCAGTTCTTC.